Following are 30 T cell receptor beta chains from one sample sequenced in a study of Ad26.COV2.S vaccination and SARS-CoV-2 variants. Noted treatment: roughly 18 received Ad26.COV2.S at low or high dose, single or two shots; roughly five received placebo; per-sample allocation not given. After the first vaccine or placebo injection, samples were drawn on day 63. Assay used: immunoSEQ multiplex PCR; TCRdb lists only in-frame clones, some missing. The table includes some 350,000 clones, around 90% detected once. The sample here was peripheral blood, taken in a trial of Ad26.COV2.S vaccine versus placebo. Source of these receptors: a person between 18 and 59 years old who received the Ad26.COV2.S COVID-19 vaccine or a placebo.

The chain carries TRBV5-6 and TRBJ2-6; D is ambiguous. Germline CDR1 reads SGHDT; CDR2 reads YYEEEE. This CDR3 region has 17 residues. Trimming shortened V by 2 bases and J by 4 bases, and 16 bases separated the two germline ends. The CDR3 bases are TGTGCCAGCAGCTTTTCCTCCCCCGGGTGGGGGGCCAACGTCCTGACTTTC. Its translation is CASSFSSPGWGANVLTF.

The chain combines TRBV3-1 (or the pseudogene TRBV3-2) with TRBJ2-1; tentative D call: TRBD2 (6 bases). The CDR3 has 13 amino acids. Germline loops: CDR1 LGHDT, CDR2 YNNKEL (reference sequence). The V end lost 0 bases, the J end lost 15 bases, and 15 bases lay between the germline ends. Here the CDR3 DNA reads TGTGCCAGCAGCCAAGATCAACTAGCCAGAAGGTTCTTC. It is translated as CASSQDQLARRFF.

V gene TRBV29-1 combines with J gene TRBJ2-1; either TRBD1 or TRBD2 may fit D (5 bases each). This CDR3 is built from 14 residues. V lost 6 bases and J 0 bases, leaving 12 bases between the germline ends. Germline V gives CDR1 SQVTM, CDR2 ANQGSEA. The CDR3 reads CSVGTPNSYNEQFF. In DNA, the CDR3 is TGCAGCGTGGGGACGCCTAACTCCTACAATGAGCAGTTCTTC.

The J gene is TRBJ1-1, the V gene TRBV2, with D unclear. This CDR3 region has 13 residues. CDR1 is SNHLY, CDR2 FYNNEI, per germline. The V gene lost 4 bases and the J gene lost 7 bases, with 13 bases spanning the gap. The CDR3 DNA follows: TGTGCCAGCAGTGTTAGACTTTTACATGAAGCTTTCTTT. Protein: CASSVRLLHEAFF. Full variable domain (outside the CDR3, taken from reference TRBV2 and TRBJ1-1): EPEVTQTPSHQVTQMGQEVILRCVPISNHLYFYWYRQILGQKVEFLVSFYNNEISEKSEIFDDQFSVERPDGSNFTLKIRSTKLEDSAMYFCASSVRLLHEAFFGQGTRLTVV.

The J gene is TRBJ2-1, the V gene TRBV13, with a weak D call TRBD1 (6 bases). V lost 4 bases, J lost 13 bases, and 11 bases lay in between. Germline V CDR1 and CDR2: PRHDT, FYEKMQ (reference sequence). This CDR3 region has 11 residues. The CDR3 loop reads CASSSVGAQFF. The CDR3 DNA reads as TGTGCCAGCAGCTCAGTGGGGGCCCAGTTCTTC.

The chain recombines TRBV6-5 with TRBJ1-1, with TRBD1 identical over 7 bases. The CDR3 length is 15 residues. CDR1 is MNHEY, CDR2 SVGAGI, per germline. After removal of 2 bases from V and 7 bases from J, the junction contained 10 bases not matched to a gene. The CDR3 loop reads CASSYDLGGGSEAFF. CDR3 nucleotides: TGTGCCAGCAGTTACGATCTTGGAGGGGGCAGTGAAGCTTTCTTT.

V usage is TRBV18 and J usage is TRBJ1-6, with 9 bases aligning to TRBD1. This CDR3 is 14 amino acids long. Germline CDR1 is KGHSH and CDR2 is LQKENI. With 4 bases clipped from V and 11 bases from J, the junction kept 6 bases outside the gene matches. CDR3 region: CASSLNRGQAPLHF. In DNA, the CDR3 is TGTGCCAGCTCACTTAACAGGGGGCAGGCACCCCTCCACTTT.

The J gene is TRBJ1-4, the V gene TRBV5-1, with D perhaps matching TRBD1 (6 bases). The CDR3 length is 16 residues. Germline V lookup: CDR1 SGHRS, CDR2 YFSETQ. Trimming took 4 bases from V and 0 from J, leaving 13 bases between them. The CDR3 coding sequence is TGCGCCAGCAGCCACGCGTGGACAGCAACTAATGAAAAACTGTTTTTT. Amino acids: CASSHAWTATNEKLFF.

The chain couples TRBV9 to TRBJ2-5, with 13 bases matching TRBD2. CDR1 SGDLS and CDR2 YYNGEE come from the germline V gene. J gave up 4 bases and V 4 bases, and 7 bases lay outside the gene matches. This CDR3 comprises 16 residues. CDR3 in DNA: TGTGCCAGCAGCCCACCGGGACTAGCGGGGTCAGAGACCCAGTACTTC. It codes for CASSPPGLAGSETQYF.

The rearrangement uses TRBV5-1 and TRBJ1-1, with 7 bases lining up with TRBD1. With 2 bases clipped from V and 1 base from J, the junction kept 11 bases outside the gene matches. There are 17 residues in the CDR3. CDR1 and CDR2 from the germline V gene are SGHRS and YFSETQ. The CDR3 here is CASSFTGTAMENTEAFF. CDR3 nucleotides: TGCGCCAGCAGCTTCACCGGGACAGCAATGGAGAACACTGAAGCTTTCTTT.

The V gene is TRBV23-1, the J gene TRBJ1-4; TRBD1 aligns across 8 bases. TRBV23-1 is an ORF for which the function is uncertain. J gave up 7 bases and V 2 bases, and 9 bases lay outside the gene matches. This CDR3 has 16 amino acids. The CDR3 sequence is CASSQKDRGWVEKLFF. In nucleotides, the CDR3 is TGCGCCAGCAGTCAAAAAGACAGGGGTTGGGTTGAAAAACTGTTTTTT.

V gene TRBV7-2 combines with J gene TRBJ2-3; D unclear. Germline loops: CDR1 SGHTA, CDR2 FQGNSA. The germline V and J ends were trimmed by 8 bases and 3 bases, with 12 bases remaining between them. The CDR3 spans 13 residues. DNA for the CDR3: TGTGCCAGCGGGTGGGCCGGAACAGATACGCAGTATTTT. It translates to CASGWAGTDTQYF.

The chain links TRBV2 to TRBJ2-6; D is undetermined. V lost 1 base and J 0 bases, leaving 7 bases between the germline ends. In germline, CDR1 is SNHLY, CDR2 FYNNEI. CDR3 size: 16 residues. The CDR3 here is CASSEEPRSGANVLTF. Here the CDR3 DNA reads TGTGCCAGCAGTGAAGAGCCCCGCTCTGGGGCCAACGTCCTGACTTTC.

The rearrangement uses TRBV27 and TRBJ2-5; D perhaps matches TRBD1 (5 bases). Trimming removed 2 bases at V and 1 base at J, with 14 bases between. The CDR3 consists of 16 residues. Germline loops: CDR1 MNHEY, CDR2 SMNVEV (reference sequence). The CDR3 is CASSLIGAVGQETQYF. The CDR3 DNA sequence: TGTGCCAGCAGTTTAATAGGGGCGGTCGGCCAAGAGACCCAGTACTTC.

Here the CDR3 reads CASSLGLYNEQFF. CDR3 bases: TGTGCCAGCAGTCTGGGCCTATACAATGAGCAGTTCTTC. J is TRBJ2-1 and V is TRBV4-2; D gene uncertain. Germline V gene data show CDR1 as LGHNA and CDR2 as YNFKEQ. V was pared by 6 bases and J by 4 bases, with 10 bases between. The CDR3 has 13 residues.

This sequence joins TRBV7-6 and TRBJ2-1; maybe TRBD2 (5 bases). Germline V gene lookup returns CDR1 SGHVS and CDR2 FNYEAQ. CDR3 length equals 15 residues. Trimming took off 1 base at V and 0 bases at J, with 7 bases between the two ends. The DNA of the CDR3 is TGTGCCAGCAGCTTAGAAAGCGGCTCCTACAATGAGCAGTTCTTC. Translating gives CASSLESGSYNEQFF.

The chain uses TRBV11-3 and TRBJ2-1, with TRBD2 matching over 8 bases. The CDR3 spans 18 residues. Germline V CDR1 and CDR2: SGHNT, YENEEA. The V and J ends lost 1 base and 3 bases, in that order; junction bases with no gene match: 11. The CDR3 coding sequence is TGTGCCAGCAGCTTAGTATCCGGGAGGGCGGGTTACTACAATGAGCAGTTCTTC. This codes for CASSLVSGRAGYYNEQFF. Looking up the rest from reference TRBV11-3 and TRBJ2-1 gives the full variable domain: EAGVVQSPRYKIIEKKQPVAFWCNPISGHNTLYWYLQNLGQGPELLIRYENEEAVDDSQLPKDRFSAERLKGVDSTLKIQPAELGDSAVYLCASSLVSGRAGYYNEQFFGPGTRLTVL.

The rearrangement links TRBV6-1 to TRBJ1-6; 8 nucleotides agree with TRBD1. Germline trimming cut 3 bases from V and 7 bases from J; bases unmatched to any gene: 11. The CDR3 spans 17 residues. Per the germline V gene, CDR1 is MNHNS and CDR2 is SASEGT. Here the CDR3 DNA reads TGTGCCAGCAGTGATCCGGCAGGGGGCTTGCTAAATTCACCCCTCCACTTT. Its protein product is CASSDPAGGLLNSPLHF.

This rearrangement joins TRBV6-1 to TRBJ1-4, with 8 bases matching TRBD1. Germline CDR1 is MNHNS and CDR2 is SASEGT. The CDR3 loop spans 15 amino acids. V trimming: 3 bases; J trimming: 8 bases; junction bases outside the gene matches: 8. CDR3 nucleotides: TGTGCCAGCAGTGAGACCGGGACAGGTATCGAAAAACTGTTTTTT. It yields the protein CASSETGTGIEKLFF.

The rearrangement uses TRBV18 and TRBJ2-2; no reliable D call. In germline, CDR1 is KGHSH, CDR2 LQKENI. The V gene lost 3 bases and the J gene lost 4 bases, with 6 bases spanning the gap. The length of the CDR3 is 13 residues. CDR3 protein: CASSPSGTGELFF. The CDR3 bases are TGTGCCAGCTCACCCTCGGGCACCGGGGAGCTGTTTTTT.

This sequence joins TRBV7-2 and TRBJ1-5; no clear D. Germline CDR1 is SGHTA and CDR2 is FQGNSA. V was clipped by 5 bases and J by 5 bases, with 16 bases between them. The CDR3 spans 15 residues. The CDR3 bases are TGTGCCAGCAGCCCCTTAGGAGGGAAGGATCAGCCCCAGCATTTT. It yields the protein CASSPLGGKDQPQHF. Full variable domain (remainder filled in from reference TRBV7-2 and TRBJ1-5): GAGVSQSPSNKVTEKGKDVELRCDPISGHTALYWYRQSLGQGLEFLIYFQGNSAPDKSGLPSDRFSAERTGGSVSTLTIQRTQQEDSAVYLCASSPLGGKDQPQHFGDGTRLSIL.

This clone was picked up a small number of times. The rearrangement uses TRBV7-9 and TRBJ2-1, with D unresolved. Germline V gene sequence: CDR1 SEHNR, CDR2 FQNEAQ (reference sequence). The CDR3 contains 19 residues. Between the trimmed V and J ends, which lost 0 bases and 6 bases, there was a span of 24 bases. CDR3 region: CASSLAPIAASRGTNEQFF. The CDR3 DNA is TGTGCCAGCAGCTTAGCGCCGATTGCTGCTAGTCGAGGAACCAATGAGCAGTTCTTC.

The DNA for the CDR3 is TGTGCCAGCAGCCAGACTAGCGGAGGCCTCAATGAGCAGTTCTTC. Translating gives CASSQTSGGLNEQFF. V gene TRBV14 combines with J gene TRBJ2-1; 9 bases fit TRBD2. This CDR3 has 15 residues. The V gene end was trimmed by 3 bases and the J gene end by 6 bases; junction bases not matched to a gene: 6. In germline, CDR1 is SGHDN, CDR2 FVKESK.

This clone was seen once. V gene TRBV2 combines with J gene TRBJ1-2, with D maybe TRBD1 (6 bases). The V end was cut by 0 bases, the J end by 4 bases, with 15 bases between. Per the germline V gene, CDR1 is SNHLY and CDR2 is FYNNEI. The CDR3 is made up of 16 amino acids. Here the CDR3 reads CASSEALRGRGYGYTF. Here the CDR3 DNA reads TGTGCCAGCAGTGAAGCGCTTCGAGGCAGGGGCTATGGCTACACCTTC.

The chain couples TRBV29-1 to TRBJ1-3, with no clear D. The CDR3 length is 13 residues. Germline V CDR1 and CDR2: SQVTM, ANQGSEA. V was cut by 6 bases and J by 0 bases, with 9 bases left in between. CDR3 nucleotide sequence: TGCAGCGTCCAACCGAGCTCTGGAAACACCATATATTTT. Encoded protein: CSVQPSSGNTIYF.

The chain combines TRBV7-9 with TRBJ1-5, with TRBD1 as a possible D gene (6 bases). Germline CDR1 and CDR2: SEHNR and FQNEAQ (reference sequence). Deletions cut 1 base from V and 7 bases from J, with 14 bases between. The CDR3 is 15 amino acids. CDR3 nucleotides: TGTGCCAGCAGCTTAGACAGGGAATGGGGACAGCCCCAGCATTTT. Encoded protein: CASSLDREWGQPQHF.

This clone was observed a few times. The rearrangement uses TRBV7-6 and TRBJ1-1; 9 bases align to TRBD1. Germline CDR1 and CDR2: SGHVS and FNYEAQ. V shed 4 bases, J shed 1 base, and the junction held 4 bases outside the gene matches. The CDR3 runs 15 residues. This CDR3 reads CASSSRTGANTEAFF. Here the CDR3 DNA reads TGTGCCAGCAGCTCCCGGACAGGGGCGAACACTGAAGCTTTCTTT.

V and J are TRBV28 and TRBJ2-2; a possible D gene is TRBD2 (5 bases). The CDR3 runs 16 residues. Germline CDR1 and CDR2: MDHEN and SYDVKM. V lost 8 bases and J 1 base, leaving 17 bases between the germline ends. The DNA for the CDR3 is TGTGCCAGCTTGGAGTCGGCGGGCGGGAACACCGGGGAGCTGTTTTTT. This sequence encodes CASLESAGGNTGELFF.

CDR3 loop: CASSLGVGWANVLTF. In nucleotides, the CDR3 is TGCGCCAGCAGCTTAGGGGTGGGCTGGGCCAACGTCCTGACTTTC. The chain couples TRBV5-1 to TRBJ2-6; D is perhaps TRBD1 (5 bases). V was clipped by 2 bases and J by 5 bases, with 11 bases between them. The CDR3 is made up of 15 amino acids. Germline CDR1 is SGHRS and CDR2 is YFSETQ.

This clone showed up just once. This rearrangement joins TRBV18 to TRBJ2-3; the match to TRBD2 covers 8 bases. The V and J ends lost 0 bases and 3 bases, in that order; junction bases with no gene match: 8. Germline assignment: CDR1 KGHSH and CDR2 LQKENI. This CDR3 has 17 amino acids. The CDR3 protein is CASSPPVGGGQTDTQYF. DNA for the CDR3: TGTGCCAGCTCACCACCGGTCGGCGGGGGGCAAACAGATACGCAGTATTTT.